These 18 T cell receptor beta chains share one sample of origin, sequenced in a study of CD8 T cells in Susac syndrome. After extraction with the RNeasy kit, roughly 0.45 to 1 ug of the RNA was reverse transcribed using random hexamers. Each CDR3 protein gets one entry after TCRdb re-called the immunoSEQ multiplex PCR reads with MiXCR. Of roughly 150,000 distinct CDR3 sequences in the sample, approximately 93% were seen once. Material for sequencing was CD4+ T cells from PBMCs. The receptors derive from a human donor with multiple sclerosis.

The V call is TRBV4-2, the J call TRBJ2-1; D might be TRBD2 (5 bases). With 1 base removed from V and 4 bases from J, the gap between germline ends came to 5 bases. CDR1 is LGHNA and CDR2 is YNFKEQ in the germline V gene. The CDR3 covers 13 residues. The CDR3 nucleotides are TGTGCCAGCAGCCAAGGACTATACAATGAGCAGTTCTTC. Translated, it gives CASSQGLYNEQFF.

The rearrangement joins TRBV3-1 to TRBJ2-1; the match to TRBD2 covers 8 bases. The CDR3 length is 16 residues. CDR1 LGHDT and CDR2 YNNKEL come from the germline V gene (reference sequence). V dropped 1 base and J dropped 6; count of bases not matched to a gene: 8. CDR3 nucleotide sequence: TGTGCCAGCAGCCAAGCATCGGGACTAGTCCCCAATGAGCAGTTCTTC. It codes for CASSQASGLVPNEQFF.

The chain is built from TRBV12-3 or TRBV12-4 and TRBJ2-1, with a weak D call TRBD2 (5 bases). The V and J ends lost 8 bases and 5 bases respectively, with 13 bases between them. The CDR3 consists of 13 residues. Here the CDR3 reads CASSTGWNNEQFF. CDR3 coding DNA: TGTGCCAGCTCAACGGGGTGGAACAATGAGCAGTTCTTC.

The genes are TRBV2 and TRBJ1-2; the D is unclear. This CDR3 region has 14 residues. Germline V gene lookup returns CDR1 SNHLY and CDR2 FYNNEI. V lost 2 bases and J lost 6, with 13 bases in between. The CDR3 DNA reads TGTGCCAGCAGTGAATCTACCTCGACGGATGGCTACACCTTC. It translates to CASSESTSTDGYTF. The complete variable domain, with remaining parts taken from reference TRBV2 and TRBJ1-2, reads EPEVTQTPSHQVTQMGQEVILRCVPISNHLYFYWYRQILGQKVEFLVSFYNNEISEKSEIFDDQFSVERPDGSNFTLKIRSTKLEDSAMYFCASSESTSTDGYTFGSGTRLTVV.

This clonotype was recorded once. The chain recombines TRBV15 with TRBJ1-5, with D maybe TRBD1 (5 bases). V shed 6 bases and J shed 4 bases, with 13 bases lying between them. Germline CDR1 LNHNV, CDR2 YYDKDF (reference sequence). The CDR3 totals 14 residues. CDR3 coding DNA: TGTGCCACCAGGGCCACAGGTTGGAATCAGCCCCAGCATTTT. Encoded protein: CATRATGWNQPQHF.

This sequence joins TRBV19 and TRBJ1-2; D remains unclear. V shed 3 bases and J shed 2 bases, with 13 bases lying between them. The CDR3 totals 15 residues. Germline V gene data show CDR1 as LNHDA and CDR2 as SQIVND (reference sequence). The CDR3 DNA reads TGTGCCAGTAGTATGACTTGGGATCAGAACTATGGCTACACCTTC. It is translated as CASSMTWDQNYGYTF.

The sample holds a few counts of this clonotype. The rearrangement uses TRBV12-3 or TRBV12-4 and TRBJ2-2; D uncertain. The CDR3 length is 11 residues. The ends were cut back, 3 bases at V and 7 bases at J, with 3 bases in the middle. DNA for the CDR3: TGTGCCAGCAGTTTGATCGGGGAGCTGTTTTTT. Protein: CASSLIGELFF.

Only one count was recorded for this clonotype. The V and J genes are TRBV30 and TRBJ2-2; 7 nucleotides match TRBD2. The CDR3 contains 13 residues. The V segment lost 4 bases and the J segment 3 bases; nucleotides outside the gene matches: 2. CDR1 and CDR2 from the germline V gene are GTSNPN and SVGIG (reference sequence). Here the CDR3 DNA reads TGTGCCTGGAAGGGAGGGGACACCGGGGAGCTGTTTTTT. As protein: CAWKGGDTGELFF.

This clonotype turned up a few times. The chain recombines TRBV30 with TRBJ1-5; possible D gene TRBD1, 5 bases. This CDR3 has 14 amino acids. The germline CDR1 and CDR2 sequences are GTSNPN and SVGIG (reference sequence). Deletions cut 0 bases from V and 7 bases from J, with 13 bases between. Written as DNA, the CDR3 is TGTGCCTGGAGTGTGCAGGGAGGAGGCCAGCCCCAGCATTTT. Protein product: CAWSVQGGGQPQHF.

The CDR3: CASSFPDLIYEQYF. The DNA of the CDR3 is TGTGCCAGCAGCTTCCCGGACTTGATATACGAGCAGTACTTC. The J gene is TRBJ2-7, the V gene TRBV5-6; D might be TRBD2 (5 bases). Germline loops: CDR1 SGHDT, CDR2 YYEEEE. CDR3 length equals 14 residues. Deletions cut 2 bases from V and 4 bases from J, with 13 bases between.

CDR3 bases: TGTGCCAGTAGTACAGACCGACTCCTCCAAGAGACCCAGTACTTC. Translation: CASSTDRLLQETQYF. This rearrangement joins TRBV19 to TRBJ2-5; unclear D gene. The CDR3 has 15 amino acids. Germline CDR1 and CDR2: LNHDA and SQIVND (reference sequence). V lost 4 bases to trimming and J lost 1 base, with 13 bases between them.

This rearrangement joins TRBV20-1 to TRBJ2-7, with D uncertain. Trimming left V 0 bases short and J 0 bases short, with 12 bases between. Per the germline V gene, CDR1 is DFQATT and CDR2 is SNEGSKA (reference sequence). The CDR3 extends over 15 amino acids. CDR3 sequence (DNA): TGCAGTGCTAGAGACGCCCAGCGACCCTCCTACGAGCAGTACTTC. Translated: CSARDAQRPSYEQYF.

V is TRBV2 and J is TRBJ1-1, with D unclear. The CDR3 runs to 11 residues. Germline loops: CDR1 SNHLY, CDR2 FYNNEI. The ends were cut back, 9 bases at V and 6 bases at J, with 11 bases in the middle. The CDR3 loop reads CASKLVSEAFF. DNA of the CDR3: TGTGCCAGTAAATTAGTATCTGAAGCTTTCTTT.

This clonotype was detected once. The junction shows a germline mismatch at one end, possibly a read error. This chain uses TRBV29-1 with TRBJ1-1; a possible D gene is TRBD1 (5 bases). This CDR3 spans 12 amino acids. In germline, CDR1 is SQVTM, CDR2 ANQGSEA. The DNA of the CDR3 is TGCAGCGGGGGACGTATGAACACTGAAGTTTTCTTT. Its translation is CSGGRMNTEVFF.

This chain connects TRBV29-1 to TRBJ1-1; D not resolved. The CDR3 extends over 8 amino acids. Looked up from germline, CDR1 is SQVTM and CDR2 is ANQGSEA. V shed 2 bases and J shed 11 bases, with 3 bases lying between them. The CDR3 reads CSVEMAFF. The CDR3 DNA is TGCAGCGTTGAAATGGCTTTCTTT.

The rearrangement links TRBV3-1 to TRBJ1-2, with TRBD1 as a possible D gene (6 bases). The CDR3 has 15 residues. V lost 3 bases and J 8 bases, leaving 19 bases between the germline ends. Germline values: CDR1 LGHDT, CDR2 YNNKEL (reference sequence). CDR3 in amino acids: CASSHGAYRTEGYTF. The CDR3 region has the DNA TGTGCCAGCAGCCACGGGGCCTACCGGACAGAGGGCTACACCTTC.

The chain links TRBV12-3 or TRBV12-4 to TRBJ1-5; maybe TRBD1 (6 bases). The CDR3 extends over 15 amino acids. Trimming shortened V by 3 bases and J by 2 bases, and 11 bases separated the two germline ends. The CDR3 region has the DNA TGTGCCAGCAGTTTTATGAGACAGGGCAATCAGCCCCAGCATTTT. Its translation is CASSFMRQGNQPQHF.

This rearrangement joins TRBV20-1 to TRBJ2-2; TRBD1 might be the D (6 bases). The CDR3 loop spans 15 amino acids. With 0 bases removed from V and 9 bases from J, the gap between germline ends came to 17 bases. CDR1 and CDR2 from the germline V gene are DFQATT and SNEGSKA (reference sequence). The CDR3: CSARDVRQDHRELFF. In nucleotides, the CDR3 is TGCAGTGCTAGAGATGTACGACAGGACCACCGGGAGCTGTTTTTT.